One sample yielded the 5 T cell receptor beta chains listed below, sequenced in a study of blood T cells in healthy people across ages. Together with a sample-barcoded 5' primer, a J-beta primer mix was included in a second PCR lasting about 7 to 11 cycles. TCRdb re-derived calls from the 5' RACE reads in MiXCR, one entry per CDR3 protein. The sample consists of hundreds of thousands of distinct CDR3 sequences, around 49% of them appearing once. The sequencing input was blood. These receptors came from a woman aged 60-75 years in good health.

This clonotype has more than one count but fewer than ten. The CDR3 is CASSFGVPDTQYF. CDR3 in DNA: TGTGCCAGCAGCTTTGGCGTTCCAGATACGCAGTATTTT. J is TRBJ2-3 and V is TRBV11-1; D not certain. V dropped 3 bases and J dropped 4 bases, with 8 bases sitting between them. CDR1 SGHAT and CDR2 FQDESV come from the germline V gene (reference sequence). The CDR3 sequence is 13 residues long. The full variable domain, in which reference TRBV11-1 and TRBJ2-3 provide the parts outside the CDR3, is EAEVAQSPRYKITEKSQAVAFWCDPISGHATLYWYRQILGQGPELLVQFQDESVVDDSQLPKDRFSAERLKGVDSTLKIQPAELGDSAMYLCASSFGVPDTQYFGPGTRLTVL.

V usage is TRBV6-2 or TRBV6-3 and J usage is TRBJ2-1; 8 nucleotides align to TRBD2. Looked up from germline, CDR1 is MNHEY and CDR2 is SVGEGT. Trimming cost V 4 bases and J 10 bases; bases outside gene matches: 9. The CDR3 has 14 residues. For the CDR3, the DNA is TGTGCCAGCAGTTCCCCCGGGACTAGAGGCGAGCAGTTCTTC. Translation: CASSSPGTRGEQFF.

V usage is TRBV7-2 and J usage is TRBJ2-3, with 16 bases identical to TRBD2. The CDR3 spans 18 residues. J gave up 5 bases and V 4 bases, and 9 bases lay outside the gene matches. Germline V gene sequence: CDR1 SGHTA, CDR2 FQGNSA. CDR3 DNA: TGTGCCAGCAGCTCTGGGACTAGCGGGAGGGCCATTGGAGATACGCAGTATTTT. Its protein is CASSSGTSGRAIGDTQYF.

V and J are TRBV7-2 and TRBJ2-5; 8 bases are a match to TRBD2. V dropped 6 bases and J dropped 7; count of bases not matched to a gene: 7. The germline V gene has CDR1 SGHTA and CDR2 FQGNSA. The length of the CDR3 is 13 residues. The CDR3 protein is CASSIGRVATQYF. CDR3 nucleotide sequence: TGTGCCAGCAGTATCGGGAGGGTCGCGACCCAGTACTTC.

The genes are TRBV4-3 and TRBJ2-6; unclear D gene. Germline V gene lookup returns CDR1 LGHNA and CDR2 YSLEER. The V end was cut by 4 bases, the J end by 3 bases, with 13 bases between. The length of the CDR3 is 16 residues. This CDR3 is CASSPRTAGGANVLTF. CDR3 DNA: TGCGCCAGCAGCCCTCGGACGGCAGGTGGGGCCAACGTCCTGACTTTC.